The text below deals with one T cell receptor (beta chain). Its antigen is unknown. No clone much larger than this one lies a single base away; base qualities are absent. The CDR3 regions of human TCRbeta chains were subjected to immunosequencing. As for the authors' bioinformatics: Repertoire TCRs were matched against a reference library of SARS-CoV-2-specific TCRs generated with the MIRA antigen-specificity platform. Breadth was defined as the fraction of unique TCRs that were SARS-CoV-2-associated. Depth was defined as the fraction of total T cells that were SARS-CoV-2-associated. Using the MIRA data, every spike-specific TCR was mapped to the spike region that the TCR reacted to and assigned to either a CD4 or a CD8 class. Log10-transformed breadth and depth values were compared by one-way ANOVA with Sidak's multiple comparisons tests. The table comes from immuneACCESS by way of TCRdb, which keeps in-frame sequences with V and J called. Part of the clones is missing from these tables; in studies checked, under half for an unresolved V gene and the rest for unknown reasons. Clonal size and the V and J genes are those of that table, whereas D and trimming came from the DNA. Across this sample there are about 110,000 clones, with roughly nine tenths seen only once. The ten largest clonotypes hold 3.1% of the sample.

This sample is drawn from a study of T cell responses to AZD1222 COVID-19 vaccine (dated by TCRdb to the early 2020s). About the full investigation: A total of 230 or so trial participants underwent TCR sequencing, of whom some 210 received two doses of AZD1222 and some 25 received two doses of the MenACWY control vaccine. Trial participants were enrolled by age into subgroups of 18-55, 56-69 and 70-plus years, and approximately 150, 30 and 60 TCR-sequenced participants, respectively, were included in these subgroups. What the research found in general, with its limitations: Conclusions about previously exposed vaccinees are limited, since just 6 or 7 AZD1222 recipients were seropositive for SARS-CoV-2 at baseline. Spike-specific TCR breadth and depth rose significantly after two AZD1222 doses compared with day 0 and with MenACWY recipients. CD4 TCRs associated with the vaccine covered the entire spike protein, and the dominant responses were in regions 160-218 and 743-854. Participants were mostly white British, with more females than males. The authors suggested clonal diversity may have been underestimated. The 56-69-year group was small, and its depth increase did not reach significance, likely because of low power. Because no day 14 peak-response samples were available, the repertoires could be characterized only after the peak T cell response. Nearly half of unique spike-specific TCRs reportedly recognized epitopes outside regions mutated in the B.1.351 and B.1.1.7 variants.

The time point label here, explained by the study, means: baseline before first vaccination. The sample's treatment or condition label is to be understood as: meningococcal conjugate vaccine given as trial control. Vaccinee samples came from UK trials COV001 and COV002, including a single-blind randomized controlled phase 2/3 trial of AZD1222 (ChAdOx1 nCoV-19) in healthy adults. For TCRbeta chain sequencing, PBMC samples from trial participants were taken at day 0 and at day 28 after the second dose. The sequenced sample was peripheral blood, obtained on day 0 of MenACWY control vaccination. The receptor was isolated from an adult in good health.

In nucleotides, the sequence is TGTGCCAGCAGCCCCCCCAGCGGGGGCGCAGATACGCAGTATTTT. It translates as CASSPPSGGADTQYF. The V and J segments used are TRBV9 and TRBJ2-3; TRBD2 aligns with 8 central bases. Germline trimming amounts to 4 bases on V and 4 bases on J, with 8 as the count of junction bases outside the gene matches. The germline V gene yields SGDLS for CDR1 and YYNGEE for CDR2. From the cysteine through the phenylalanine, the CDR3 covers 15 amino acids. Only the CDR3 DNA is retained, 45 bases long and in frame from the first base. This CDR3, with the reference TRBV9 and TRBJ2-3 proteins standing in past its ends, gives the full variable domain DSGVTQTPKHLITATGQRVTLRCSPRSGDLSVYWYQQSLDQGLQFLIQYYNGEERAKGNILERFSAQQFPDLHSELNLSSLELGDSALYFCASSPPSGGADTQYFGPGTRLTVL.